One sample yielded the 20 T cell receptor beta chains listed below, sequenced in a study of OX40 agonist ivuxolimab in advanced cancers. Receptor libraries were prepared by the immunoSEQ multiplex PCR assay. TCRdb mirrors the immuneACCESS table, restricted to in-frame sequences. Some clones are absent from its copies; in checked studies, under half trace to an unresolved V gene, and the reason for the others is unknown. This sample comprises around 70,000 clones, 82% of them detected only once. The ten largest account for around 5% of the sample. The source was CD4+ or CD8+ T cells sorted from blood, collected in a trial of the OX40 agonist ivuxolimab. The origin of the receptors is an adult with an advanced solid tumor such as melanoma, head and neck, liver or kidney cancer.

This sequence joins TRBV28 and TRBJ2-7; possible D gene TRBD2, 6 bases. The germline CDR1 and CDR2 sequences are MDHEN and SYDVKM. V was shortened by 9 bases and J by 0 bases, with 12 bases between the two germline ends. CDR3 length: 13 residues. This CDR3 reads CASHSGPSYEQYF. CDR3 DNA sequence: TGTGCCAGTCATAGCGGCCCCTCCTACGAGCAGTACTTC.

The chain's CDR3 is CASSPPGTGARNTEAFF. The DNA for the CDR3 is TGTGCCAGCTCACCACCGGGGACAGGGGCTAGAAACACTGAAGCTTTCTTT. This chain joins TRBV18 and TRBJ1-1; 10 bases match TRBD1. Germline values: CDR1 KGHSH, CDR2 LQKENI. The CDR3 extends over 17 amino acids. V lost 0 bases and J lost 2; bases outside the gene matches: 6.

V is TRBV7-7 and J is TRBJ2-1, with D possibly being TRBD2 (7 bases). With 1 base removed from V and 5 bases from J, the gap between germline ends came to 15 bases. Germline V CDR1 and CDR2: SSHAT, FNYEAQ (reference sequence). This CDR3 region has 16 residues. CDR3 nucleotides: TGTGCCAGCAGCTTAGGGCGGGGGCCACCTGACAATGAGCAGTTCTTC. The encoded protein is CASSLGRGPPDNEQFF.

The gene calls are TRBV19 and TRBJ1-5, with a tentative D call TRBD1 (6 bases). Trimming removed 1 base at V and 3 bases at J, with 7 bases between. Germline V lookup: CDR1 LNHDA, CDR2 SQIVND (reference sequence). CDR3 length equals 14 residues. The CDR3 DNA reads TGTGCCAGTAGTATAGCAGGGGACAATCAGCCCCAGCATTTT. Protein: CASSIAGDNQPQHF.

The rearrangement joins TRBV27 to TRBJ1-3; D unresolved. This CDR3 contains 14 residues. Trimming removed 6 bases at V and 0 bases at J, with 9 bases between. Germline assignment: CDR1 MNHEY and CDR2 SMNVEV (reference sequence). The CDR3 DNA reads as TGTGCCAGCAGCCATGGGAGCTCTGGAAACACCATATATTTT. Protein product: CASSHGSSGNTIYF.

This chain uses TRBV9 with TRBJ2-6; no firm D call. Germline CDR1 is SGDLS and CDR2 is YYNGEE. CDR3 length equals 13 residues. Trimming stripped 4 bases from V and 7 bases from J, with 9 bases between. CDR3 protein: CASSPGFANVLTF. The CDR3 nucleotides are TGTGCCAGCAGCCCCGGTTTTGCCAACGTCCTGACTTTC.

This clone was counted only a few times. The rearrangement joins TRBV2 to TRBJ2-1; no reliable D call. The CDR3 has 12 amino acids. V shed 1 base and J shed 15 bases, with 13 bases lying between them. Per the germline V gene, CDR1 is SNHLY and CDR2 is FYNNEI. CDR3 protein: CASSEESATPFF. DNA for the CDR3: TGTGCCAGCAGTGAAGAGAGCGCCACCCCGTTCTTC.

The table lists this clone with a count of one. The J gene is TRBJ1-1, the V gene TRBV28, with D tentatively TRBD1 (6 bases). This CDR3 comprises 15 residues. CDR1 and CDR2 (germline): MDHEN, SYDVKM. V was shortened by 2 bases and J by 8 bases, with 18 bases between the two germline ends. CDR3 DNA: TGTGCCAGCAGTTTAGGGGGGGCGGACCACATAGAAGCTTTCTTT. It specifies CASSLGGADHIEAFF. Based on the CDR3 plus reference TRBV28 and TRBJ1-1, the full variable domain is DVKVTQSSRYLVKRTGEKVFLECVQDMDHENMFWYRQDPGLGLRLIYFSYDVKMKEKGDIPEGYSVSREKKERFSLILESASTNQTSMYLCASSLGGADHIEAFFGQGTRLTVV.

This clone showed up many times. The CDR3 loop is CASSPGLAGFYEQYF. The DNA for the CDR3 is TGTGCCAGCAGCCCAGGACTAGCGGGGTTCTACGAGCAGTACTTC. V gene TRBV7-9 combines with J gene TRBJ2-7, with 12 bases lining up with TRBD2. Unmatched junction bases numbered 5, after V lost 5 bases and J lost 3 bases. The CDR3 spans 15 residues. The V gene's germline CDR1 is SEHNR and CDR2 FQNEAQ (reference sequence).

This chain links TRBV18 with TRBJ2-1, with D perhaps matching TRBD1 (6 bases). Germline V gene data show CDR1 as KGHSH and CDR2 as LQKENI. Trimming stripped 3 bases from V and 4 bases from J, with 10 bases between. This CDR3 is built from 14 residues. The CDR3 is CASSPPTGYNEQFF. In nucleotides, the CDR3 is TGTGCCAGCTCACCCCCTACAGGGTACAATGAGCAGTTCTTC.

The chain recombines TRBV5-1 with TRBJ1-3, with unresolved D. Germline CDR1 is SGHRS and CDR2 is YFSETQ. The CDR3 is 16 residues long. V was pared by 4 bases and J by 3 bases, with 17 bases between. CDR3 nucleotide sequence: TGCGCCAGCAGCCCGGGAGGGCAAGTGTATGGAAACACCATATATTTT. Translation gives CASSPGGQVYGNTIYF.

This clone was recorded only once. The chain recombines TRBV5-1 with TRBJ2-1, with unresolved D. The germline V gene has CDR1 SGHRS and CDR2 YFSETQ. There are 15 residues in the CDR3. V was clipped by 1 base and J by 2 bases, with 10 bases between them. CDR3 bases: TGCGCCAGCAGCTTGTCGGGTTTCCCCTACAATGAGCAGTTCTTC. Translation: CASSLSGFPYNEQFF.

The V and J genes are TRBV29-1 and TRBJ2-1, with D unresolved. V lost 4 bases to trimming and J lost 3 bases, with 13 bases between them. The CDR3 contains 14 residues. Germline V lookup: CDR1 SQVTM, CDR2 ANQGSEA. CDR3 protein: CSVAVDRGYNEQFF. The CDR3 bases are TGCAGCGTTGCGGTGGACCGCGGCTACAATGAGCAGTTCTTC.

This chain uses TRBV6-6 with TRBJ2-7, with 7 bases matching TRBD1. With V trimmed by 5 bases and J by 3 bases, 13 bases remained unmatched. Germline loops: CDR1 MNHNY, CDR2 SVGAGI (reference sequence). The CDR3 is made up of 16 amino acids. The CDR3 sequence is CASSHKTGIPGYEQYF. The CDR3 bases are TGTGCCAGCAGTCACAAGACAGGGATCCCGGGCTACGAGCAGTACTTC.

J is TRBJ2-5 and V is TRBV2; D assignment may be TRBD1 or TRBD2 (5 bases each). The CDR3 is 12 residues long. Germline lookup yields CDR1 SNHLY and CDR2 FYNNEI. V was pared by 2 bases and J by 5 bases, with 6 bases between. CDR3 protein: CASSEWDETQYF. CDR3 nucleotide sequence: TGTGCCAGCAGTGAATGGGACGAGACCCAGTACTTC.

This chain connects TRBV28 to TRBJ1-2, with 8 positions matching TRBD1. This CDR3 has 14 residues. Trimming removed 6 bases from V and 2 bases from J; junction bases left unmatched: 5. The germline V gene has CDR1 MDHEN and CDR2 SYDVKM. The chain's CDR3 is CASRPQGANYGYTF. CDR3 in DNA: TGTGCCAGCAGGCCCCAGGGGGCCAACTATGGCTACACCTTC.

The CDR3 region is CASSLAGATGELFF. CDR3 nucleotide sequence: TGCGCCAGCAGCTTGGCCGGGGCCACCGGGGAGCTGTTTTTT. This chain connects TRBV5-1 to TRBJ2-2; D may be TRBD1 or TRBD2 (5 bases each). The CDR3 has 14 residues. In germline, CDR1 is SGHRS, CDR2 YFSETQ. Trimming left V 0 bases short and J 4 bases short, with 7 bases between.

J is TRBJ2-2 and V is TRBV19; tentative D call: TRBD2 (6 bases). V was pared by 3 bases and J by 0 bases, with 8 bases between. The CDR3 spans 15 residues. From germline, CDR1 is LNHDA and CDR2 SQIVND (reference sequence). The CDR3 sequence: CASSMSSANTGELFF. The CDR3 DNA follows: TGTGCCAGTAGTATGTCTAGCGCGAACACCGGGGAGCTGTTTTTT. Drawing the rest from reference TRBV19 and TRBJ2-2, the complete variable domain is DGGITQSPKYLFRKEGQNVTLSCEQNLNHDAMYWYRQDPGQGLRLIYYSQIVNDFQKGDIAEGYSVSREKKESFPLTVTSAQKNPTAFYLCASSMSSANTGELFFGEGSRLTVL.

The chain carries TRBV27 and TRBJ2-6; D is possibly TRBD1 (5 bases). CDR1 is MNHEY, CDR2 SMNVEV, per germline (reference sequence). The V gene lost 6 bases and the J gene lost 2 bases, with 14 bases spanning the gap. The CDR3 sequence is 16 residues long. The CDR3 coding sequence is TGTGCCAGCAGCAAGGGGTACCAGGCTGGGGCCAACGTCCTGACTTTC. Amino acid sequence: CASSKGYQAGANVLTF.

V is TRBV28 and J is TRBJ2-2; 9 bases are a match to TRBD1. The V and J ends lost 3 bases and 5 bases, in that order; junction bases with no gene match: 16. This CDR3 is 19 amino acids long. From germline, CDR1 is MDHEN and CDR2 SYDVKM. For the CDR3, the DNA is TGTGCCAGCAGTTTGAACAGGGGGCGCTTGGCGGGAGAAACCGGGGAGCTGTTTTTT. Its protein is CASSLNRGRLAGETGELFF.